Sequencing of this TCR beta chain was carried out in a study of blood T cell repertoires in COVID-19. About the research overall: Both acute and convalescent COVID-19 samples were obtained from the United States, Italy and Spain. Nucleic acid was either cDNA or gDNA, and it came from T cells, B-cell-depleted T cells, or PBMCs.

Original data processing: Reference gene primer amplification gave nucleated cell count estimates. Sequencing used immunoSEQ multiplex PCR; TCRdb keeps in-frame clones, though not all of them. The D gene and trimming were derived from the DNA, and the V and J assignments and clone size from that table. The repertoire holds about 93,000 clones, with around 86% as singletons. Patients of the Seattle cohort, enrolled during active infection, were followed longitudinally. V lost 6 bases to trimming and J lost 1 base; unmatched junction nucleotides: 7. CDR1 and CDR2 (germline): SQVTM, ANQGSEA. The CDR3 is made up of 14 amino acids.

Material for sequencing was peripheral blood. This chain joins TRBV29-1 and TRBJ2-7; 9 nucleotides match TRBD1. This TCR came from a man between 60 and 75 years old with COVID-19, enrolled during active disease. As DNA, the CDR3 is TGCAGCGTGGGGACAGGGTTAATGTCCTACGAGCAGTACTTC. This gives the protein CSVGTGLMSYEQYF.